The table lists the clone carrying this T cell receptor beta chain with many counts. Its antigen remains unknown. For the unsorted libraries, 2 million PBMCs stored at -80 C served as input. The CDR3 consists of 14 residues. Germline V gene lookup returns CDR1 MDHEN and CDR2 SYDVKM. V lost 5 bases, J lost 4 bases, and 15 bases lay in between. The data are from a study of neurological immune-mediated disorders. Study observations and caveats: Sharing of CDR3 amino acid sequences among expanded clones across subjects was absent, suggesting private repertoires in all groups. In HTLV-1-associated myelopathy, TCR clonal expansion was greatest, whereas multiple sclerosis had the least, falling below healthy controls.

The output of every sequencing run exceeded 170 million TCR-beta sequences, derived from 15-18 subjects. MiXCR, applied by TCRdb to the 5' RACE reads, yields one record per CDR3 protein. The table lists tens of thousands of distinct CDR3 sequences, roughly 13% of them singletons, with 6.5% to 8% in the top ten. This TCR derives from a woman aged 45 to 65 in good health. The V call is TRBV28, the J call TRBJ2-7; D possibly uses TRBD1 or TRBD2 (6 bases each). Sequencing was carried out using PBMCs. The CDR3 DNA is TGTGCCAGCAGTCCTAGAGGGGGGAGGTACGAGCAGTACTTC. Translated, it gives CASSPRGGRYEQYF.